One and the same sample provided the 30 T cell receptor beta chains below, sequenced in a study of radiotherapy plus CTLA-4 blockade in lung cancer. Assay: immunoSEQ multiplex PCR; the TCRdb copy retains only in-frame clones and omits some. The sample yields 45,000 or so clones, less than 85% seen once. Sequenced here: peripheral blood, sampled from a patient treated with radiotherapy plus ipilimumab. The receptors here all came from a human donor with non-small cell lung cancer who had stable disease on radiotherapy plus ipilimumab.

The chain links TRBV27 to TRBJ2-3, with D unclear. Germline loops: CDR1 MNHEY, CDR2 SMNVEV (reference sequence). The V and J ends lost 6 bases and 4 bases respectively, with 14 bases between them. This CDR3 has 14 amino acids. DNA for the CDR3: TGTGCCAGCAGCCCATACCTTAACGCAGATACGCAGTATTTT. It encodes CASSPYLNADTQYF.

This rearrangement joins TRBV19 to TRBJ2-3; tentatively, D is TRBD1 (5 bases). The V end was cut by 2 bases, the J end by 2 bases, with 17 bases between. This CDR3 spans 17 amino acids. The germline CDR1 and CDR2 sequences are LNHDA and SQIVND (reference sequence). The CDR3 spells CASSILRVRRDTDTQYF. The CDR3 DNA reads TGTGCCAGTAGTATATTAAGGGTGCGCAGGGACACAGATACGCAGTATTTT.

This clone was recorded a few times. The chain combines TRBV6-4 with TRBJ1-5; no clear D gene. The germline V gene encodes CDR1 MRHNA and CDR2 SNTAGT. The CDR3 has 13 residues. The germline V and J ends were trimmed by 0 bases and 9 bases, with 9 bases remaining between them. CDR3 region: CASSDSEGAPQHF. The CDR3 DNA follows: TGTGCCAGCAGTGACTCGGAGGGAGCGCCCCAGCATTTT.

The chain joins TRBV6-1 to TRBJ1-1; possibly TRBD1 for D (5 bases). The CDR3 length is 13 residues. Germline CDR1 is MNHNS and CDR2 is SASEGT. Trimming removed 7 bases at V and 3 bases at J, with 12 bases between. CDR3 protein: CASNRGGDTEAFF. The CDR3 DNA reads TGTGCCAGCAATAGGGGAGGCGACACTGAAGCTTTCTTT.

The V and J genes are TRBV19 and TRBJ2-7, with TRBD1 matching over 11 bases. The V gene end was trimmed by 5 bases and the J gene end by 5 bases; junction bases not matched to a gene: 5. Germline lookup yields CDR1 LNHDA and CDR2 SQIVND (reference sequence). The CDR3 runs 14 residues. The CDR3: CASSPRTGGNEQYV. CDR3 DNA: TGTGCCAGTAGTCCCCGGACAGGGGGCAACGAGCAGTACGTC.

The V call is TRBV4-3, the J call TRBJ1-2, with D hard to call. The germline CDR1 and CDR2 sequences are LGHNA and YSLEER. CDR3 size: 13 residues. The ends were cut back, 6 bases at V and 8 bases at J, with 16 bases in the middle. CDR3 loop: CASSLRQDGGYTF. The CDR3 nucleotides read TGCGCCAGCAGTTTACGGCAGGACGGAGGCTACACCTTC.

J is TRBJ1-2 and V is TRBV6-1; D is unclear. The CDR3 has 14 amino acids. From germline, CDR1 is MNHNS and CDR2 SASEGT. Trimming removed 2 bases at V and 4 bases at J, with 11 bases between. The DNA for the CDR3 is TGTGCCAGCAGTGAATGGCAGAAAACCTATGGCTACACCTTC. It codes for CASSEWQKTYGYTF.

The rearrangement joins TRBV7-2 to TRBJ2-4; TRBD1 might be the D (8 bases). The CDR3 consists of 14 residues. Germline-derived CDR1 and CDR2 are SGHTA and FQGNSA. Trimming removed 1 base at V and 8 bases at J, with 12 bases between. This CDR3 is CASSLGQGRDIQYF. CDR3 DNA: TGTGCCAGCAGCTTAGGACAGGGGAGGGACATTCAGTACTTC.

V is TRBV19 and J is TRBJ2-7; D call uncertain. V lost 4 bases and J 6 bases, leaving 7 bases between the germline ends. Germline V gene data show CDR1 as LNHDA and CDR2 as SQIVND (reference sequence). CDR3 length: 11 residues. The CDR3 is CASSTPSEQYF. For the CDR3, the DNA is TGTGCCAGTAGTACCCCCAGCGAGCAGTACTTC.

The rearrangement joins TRBV27 to TRBJ1-4; D gene ambiguous. Germline V gives CDR1 MNHEY, CDR2 SMNVEV (reference sequence). CDR3 length: 14 residues. V gave up 3 bases and J gave up 4 bases, with 9 bases separating them. CDR3 bases: TGTGCCAGCAGTTTGCGGGAGGTTAATGAAAAACTGTTTTTT. Amino acid sequence: CASSLREVNEKLFF.

The V gene is TRBV30, the J gene TRBJ2-3; 10 nucleotides agree with TRBD2. Per germline, CDR1 GTSNPN and CDR2 SVGIG (reference sequence). The V and J ends lost 5 bases and 4 bases, in that order; junction bases with no gene match: 6. The CDR3 has 14 residues. The CDR3: CAWDSGGAADTQYF. CDR3 nucleotide sequence: TGTGCCTGGGACAGCGGGGGGGCCGCAGATACGCAGTATTTT.

V is TRBV19 and J is TRBJ1-1; a possible D gene is TRBD1 (5 bases). The CDR3 has 15 amino acids. CDR1 is LNHDA, CDR2 SQIVND, per germline (reference sequence). Trimming shortened V by 3 bases and J by 2 bases, and 13 bases separated the two germline ends. The CDR3 bases are TGTGCCAGTAGTATGCCTGACAGACCAAACACTGAAGCTTTCTTT. Translation: CASSMPDRPNTEAFF.

This chain links TRBV7-3 with TRBJ1-6; D not certain. V was cut by 5 bases and J by 11 bases, with 16 bases left in between. CDR3 length: 14 residues. Germline V lookup: CDR1 SGHTA, CDR2 FQGTGA. CDR3: CASSLGRPGAPLHF. DNA for the CDR3: TGTGCCAGCAGCCTTGGACGTCCCGGGGCACCCCTCCACTTT.

V is TRBV5-1 and J is TRBJ1-3, with D possibly matching TRBD1 (6 bases). V gave up 4 bases and J gave up 2 bases, with 16 bases separating them. This CDR3 region has 16 residues. Germline lookup yields CDR1 SGHRS and CDR2 YFSETQ. The CDR3: CASSEGSTGPGNTIYF. The CDR3 region has the DNA TGCGCCAGCAGCGAGGGCTCGACAGGTCCTGGAAACACCATATATTTT.

This chain uses TRBV5-1 with TRBJ2-2; D remains ambiguous. This CDR3 contains 16 residues. Trimming took 0 bases from V and 1 from J, leaving 10 bases between them. CDR1 and CDR2 from the germline V gene are SGHRS and YFSETQ. The CDR3 sequence: CASSLGSWGNTGELFF. Here the CDR3 DNA reads TGCGCCAGCAGCTTGGGGTCCTGGGGGAACACCGGGGAGCTGTTTTTT.

The gene calls are TRBV18 and TRBJ2-7; D call uncertain. Germline V gene lookup returns CDR1 KGHSH and CDR2 LQKENI. The CDR3 has 15 amino acids. The V and J ends lost 1 base and 1 base respectively, with 11 bases between them. The CDR3 nucleotides are TGTGCCAGCTCACCACGCGGATCGCCTTCCTACGAGCAGTACGTC. Amino acids: CASSPRGSPSYEQYV.

The chain links TRBV18 to TRBJ1-1; D not resolved. The CDR3 runs 13 residues. V was clipped by 3 bases and J by 5 bases, with 10 bases between them. CDR1 is KGHSH, CDR2 LQKENI, per germline. DNA for the CDR3: TGTGCCAGCTCACCCCTGGTGGAGACTGAAGCTTTCTTT. It translates to CASSPLVETEAFF.

The rearrangement joins TRBV7-6 to TRBJ1-5; D might be TRBD1 (6 bases). This CDR3 is built from 14 residues. Between the trimmed V and J ends, which lost 5 bases and 7 bases, there was a span of 15 bases. Germline assignment: CDR1 SGHVS and CDR2 FNYEAQ. CDR3: CASSPEGGIQPQHF. CDR3 DNA: TGTGCCAGCAGCCCCGAGGGGGGTATCCAGCCCCAGCATTTT.

The CDR3 sequence: CAISESGAGDSPLHF. The DNA for the CDR3 is TGTGCCATCAGTGAGTCAGGGGCAGGCGATTCACCCCTCCACTTT. The J gene is TRBJ1-6, the V gene TRBV10-3, with D perhaps matching TRBD1 (5 bases). Germline CDR1 reads ENHRY; CDR2 reads SYGVKD. The CDR3 has 15 residues. V was clipped by 0 bases and J by 8 bases, with 11 bases between them.

J is TRBJ1-2 and V is TRBV2; D is ambiguous. Between the trimmed V and J ends, which lost 0 bases and 4 bases, there was a span of 15 bases. Germline-derived CDR1 and CDR2 are SNHLY and FYNNEI. This CDR3 is built from 16 residues. The CDR3 nucleotides read TGTGCCAGCAGTGAAGCTCCGGGCCTCCTCCCCTATGGCTACACCTTC. It is translated as CASSEAPGLLPYGYTF. Full variable domain (missing parts from reference TRBV2 and TRBJ1-2): EPEVTQTPSHQVTQMGQEVILRCVPISNHLYFYWYRQILGQKVEFLVSFYNNEISEKSEIFDDQFSVERPDGSNFTLKIRSTKLEDSAMYFCASSEAPGLLPYGYTFGSGTRLTVV.

The rearrangement links TRBV4-3 to TRBJ1-5; D is uncertain. The CDR3 covers 13 residues. The V end was cut by 0 bases, the J end by 6 bases, with 6 bases between. Germline CDR1 is LGHNA and CDR2 is YSLEER. The CDR3: CASSQDYFQPQHF. In nucleotides, the CDR3 is TGCGCCAGCAGCCAAGATTATTTTCAGCCCCAGCATTTT.

The chain's CDR3 is CASSYPGTVNTEAFF. Written as DNA, the CDR3 is TGTGCCAGCAGCTACCCCGGGACGGTGAACACTGAAGCTTTCTTT. The chain uses TRBV5-4 and TRBJ1-1, with D maybe TRBD1 (5 bases). Trimming shortened V by 3 bases and J by 0 bases, and 12 bases separated the two germline ends. The CDR3 is made up of 15 amino acids. Germline V lookup: CDR1 SGHNT, CDR2 YYREEE (reference sequence).

The V gene is TRBV7-2, the J gene TRBJ2-1, with unresolved D. Trimming removed 11 bases from V and 0 bases from J, with 8 bases in between. This CDR3 has 12 amino acids. CDR1 and CDR2 from the germline V gene are SGHTA and FQGNSA. CDR3 loop: CASTSSYNEQFF. CDR3 DNA sequence: TGTGCCTCGACCAGCTCCTACAATGAGCAGTTCTTC. The variable domain in full, completed from reference TRBV7-2 and TRBJ2-1, reads GAGVSQSPSNKVTEKGKDVELRCDPISGHTALYWYRQSLGQGLEFLIYFQGNSAPDKSGLPSDRFSAERTGGSVSTLTIQRTQQEDSAVYLCASTSSYNEQFFGPGTRLTVL.

J is TRBJ1-1 and V is TRBV5-4; D uncertain. V was cut by 0 bases and J by 5 bases, with 14 bases left in between. The CDR3 has 15 amino acids. The germline V gene has CDR1 SGHNT and CDR2 YYREEE (reference sequence). CDR3 sequence (DNA): TGTGCCAGCAGCTTGGCCAGTGGGCCGGGAACTGAAGCTTTCTTT. Encoded protein: CASSLASGPGTEAFF.

The V and J genes are TRBV2 and TRBJ1-3; a weak D match, TRBD1 (5 bases). Germline assignment: CDR1 SNHLY and CDR2 FYNNEI. V was pared by 5 bases and J by 0 bases, with 8 bases between. This CDR3 is 14 amino acids long. CDR3 region: CASSPRVSGNTIYF. The CDR3 DNA reads TGTGCCAGCAGTCCCAGGGTCTCTGGAAACACCATATATTTT.

Written as DNA, the CDR3 is TGTGCCACCCCCGTAGGGCTAGCCCCCACCGGGGAGCTGTTTTTT. Amino acids: CATPVGLAPTGELFF. The chain carries TRBV6-5 and TRBJ2-2; a possible D gene is TRBD2 (5 bases). The germline V gene has CDR1 MNHEY and CDR2 SVGAGI. The V gene lost 10 bases and the J gene lost 4 bases, with 19 bases spanning the gap. The CDR3 contains 15 residues.

The chain combines TRBV7-3 with TRBJ1-1, with no clear D. V was pared by 3 bases and J by 1 base, with 12 bases between. Germline values: CDR1 SGHTA, CDR2 FQGTGA. This CDR3 comprises 15 residues. CDR3 protein: CASSLMAGWNTEAFF. The CDR3 bases are TGTGCCAGCAGCTTGATGGCAGGCTGGAACACTGAAGCTTTCTTT.

The V and J genes are TRBV7-2 and TRBJ1-6, with no clear D. V was pared by 4 bases and J by 7 bases, with 11 bases between. Germline CDR1 and CDR2: SGHTA and FQGNSA. The CDR3 is 14 residues long. In DNA form, the CDR3 reads TGTGCCAGCAGCTCCGAGGCCAGCAATTCACCCCTCCACTTT. It specifies CASSSEASNSPLHF. Full variable domain (missing parts from reference TRBV7-2 and TRBJ1-6): GAGVSQSPSNKVTEKGKDVELRCDPISGHTALYWYRQSLGQGLEFLIYFQGNSAPDKSGLPSDRFSAERTGGSVSTLTIQRTQQEDSAVYLCASSSEASNSPLHFGNGTRLTVT.

V gene TRBV7-8 combines with J gene TRBJ1-1; D unclear. The CDR3 has 16 residues. Trimming left V 3 bases short and J 8 bases short, with 22 bases between. Germline V CDR1 and CDR2: SGHVS, FQNEAQ. The CDR3 DNA reads TGTGCCAGCAGCTTTTTCTTCGACACGGGCGACGTGGAAGCTTTCTTT. Translation: CASSFFFDTGDVEAFF.

The gene calls are TRBV9 and TRBJ1-1, with 8 bases identical to TRBD1. Germline V lookup: CDR1 SGDLS, CDR2 YYNGEE. The CDR3 has 15 residues. Losses at the gene ends were 3 bases for V and 0 bases for J; bases not matched to a gene: 4. The CDR3 loop reads CASSGRTGLNTEAFF. The CDR3, as DNA: TGTGCCAGCAGCGGCCGGACAGGGCTGAACACTGAAGCTTTCTTT.